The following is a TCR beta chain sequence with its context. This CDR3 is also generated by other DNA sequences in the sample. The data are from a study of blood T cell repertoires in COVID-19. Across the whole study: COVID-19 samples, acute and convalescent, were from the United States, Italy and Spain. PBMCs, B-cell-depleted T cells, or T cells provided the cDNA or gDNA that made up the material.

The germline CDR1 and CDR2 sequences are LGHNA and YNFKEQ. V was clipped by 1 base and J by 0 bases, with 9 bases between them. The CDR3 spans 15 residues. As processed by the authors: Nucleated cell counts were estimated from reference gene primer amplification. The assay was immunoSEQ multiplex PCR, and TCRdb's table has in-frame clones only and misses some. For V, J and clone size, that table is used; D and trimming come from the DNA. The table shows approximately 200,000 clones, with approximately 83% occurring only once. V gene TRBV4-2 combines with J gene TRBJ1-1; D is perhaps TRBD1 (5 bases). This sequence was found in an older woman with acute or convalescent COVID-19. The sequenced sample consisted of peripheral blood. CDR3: CASSQGKGMNTEAFF. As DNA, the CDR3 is TGTGCCAGCAGCCAAGGTAAGGGGATGAACACTGAAGCTTTCTTT.